The source of this TCR beta chain is a study of monozygotic twins with inflammatory bowel disease. This CDR3 has 15 amino acids. Germline loops: CDR1 ENHRY, CDR2 SYGVKD. TCRdb re-called the 5' RACE reads; one entry per CDR3 protein, DNA not given. The sample data list roughly 300,000 distinct CDR3 sequences. The rearrangement uses TRBV10-3 and TRBJ2-1; TCRdb's assignment of TRBD2 cannot be checked, as there is no DNA. The sample consisted of blood. This TCR came from a human donor with ulcerative colitis or Crohn's disease, or a healthy co-twin of an affected twin (not recorded which). This CDR3 is CAITRGTSDHNEQFF.